This TCR beta chain came from a study of blood T cell repertoires in COVID-19. Only in-frame clones appear in the TCRdb table, and some are missing; sequencing was by immunoSEQ multiplex PCR. The table records about 110,000 clones, just under 90% of them present only once. The TCR originated in a human donor in a cohort sampled during active COVID-19. Sequencing was performed on peripheral blood.

The CDR3 sequence: CASSIGQKYQETQYF. The CDR3 DNA is TGTGCCAGCAGTATCGGACAGAAGTACCAAGAGACCCAGTACTTC. The V and J genes are TRBV28 and TRBJ2-5, with a weak D call TRBD1 (6 bases). Per the germline V gene, CDR1 is MDHEN and CDR2 is SYDVKM. The CDR3 loop spans 15 amino acids. Trimming removed 5 bases at V and 0 bases at J, with 13 bases between. Full variable domain (remainder filled in from reference TRBV28 and TRBJ2-5): DVKVTQSSRYLVKRTGEKVFLECVQDMDHENMFWYRQDPGLGLRLIYFSYDVKMKEKGDIPEGYSVSREKKERFSLILESASTNQTSMYLCASSIGQKYQETQYFGPGTRLLVL.